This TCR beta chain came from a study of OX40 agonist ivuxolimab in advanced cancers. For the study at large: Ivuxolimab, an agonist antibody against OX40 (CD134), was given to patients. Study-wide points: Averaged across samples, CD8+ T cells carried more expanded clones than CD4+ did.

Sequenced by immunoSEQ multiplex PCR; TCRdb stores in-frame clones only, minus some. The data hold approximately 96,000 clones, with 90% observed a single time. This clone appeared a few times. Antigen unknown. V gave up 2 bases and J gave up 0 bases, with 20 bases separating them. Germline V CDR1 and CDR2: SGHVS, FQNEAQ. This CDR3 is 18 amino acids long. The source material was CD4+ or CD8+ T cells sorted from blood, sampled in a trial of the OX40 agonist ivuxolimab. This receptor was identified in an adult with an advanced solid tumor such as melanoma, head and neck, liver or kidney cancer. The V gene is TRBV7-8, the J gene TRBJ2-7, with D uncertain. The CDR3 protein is CASSLLSVRRTTSYEQYF. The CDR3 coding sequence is TGTGCCAGCAGCTTATTGTCAGTCCGGCGCACGACCTCCTACGAGCAGTACTTC.